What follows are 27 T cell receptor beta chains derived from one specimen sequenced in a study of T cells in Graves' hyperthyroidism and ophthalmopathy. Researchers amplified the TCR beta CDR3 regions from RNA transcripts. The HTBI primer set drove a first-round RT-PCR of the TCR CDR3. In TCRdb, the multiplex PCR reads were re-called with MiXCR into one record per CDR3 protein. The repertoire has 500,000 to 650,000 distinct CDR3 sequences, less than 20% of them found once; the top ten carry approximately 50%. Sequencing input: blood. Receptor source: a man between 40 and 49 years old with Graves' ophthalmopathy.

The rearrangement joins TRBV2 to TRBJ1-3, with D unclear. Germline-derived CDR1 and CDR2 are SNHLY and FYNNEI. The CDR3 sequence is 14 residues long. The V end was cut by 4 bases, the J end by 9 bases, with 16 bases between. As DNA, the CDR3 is TGTGCCAGCAGTGTCCCTTCGGGTGGGATCACCATATATTTT. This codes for CASSVPSGGITIYF.

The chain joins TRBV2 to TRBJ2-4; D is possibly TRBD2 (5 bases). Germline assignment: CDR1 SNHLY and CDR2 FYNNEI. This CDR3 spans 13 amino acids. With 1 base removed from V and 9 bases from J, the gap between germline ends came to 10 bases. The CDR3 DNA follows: TGTGCCAGCAGTGAAGGCCGGGAAGGCATTCAGTACTTC. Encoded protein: CASSEGREGIQYF.

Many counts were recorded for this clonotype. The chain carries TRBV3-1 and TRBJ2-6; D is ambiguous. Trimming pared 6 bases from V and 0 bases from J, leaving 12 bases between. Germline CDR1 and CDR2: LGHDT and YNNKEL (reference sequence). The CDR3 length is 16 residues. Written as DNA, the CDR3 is TGTGCCAGCAGGACCGGACGGATCTCTGGGGCCAACGTCCTGACTTTC. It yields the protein CASRTGRISGANVLTF.

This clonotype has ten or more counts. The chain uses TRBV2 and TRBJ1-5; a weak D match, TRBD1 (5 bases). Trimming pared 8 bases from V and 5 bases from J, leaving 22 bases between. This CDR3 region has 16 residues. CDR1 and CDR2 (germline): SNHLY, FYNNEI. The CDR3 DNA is TGTGCCAGCGCTCTTCGTGGGGTTGGGGCAGATCAGCCCCAGCATTTT. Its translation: CASALRGVGADQPQHF.

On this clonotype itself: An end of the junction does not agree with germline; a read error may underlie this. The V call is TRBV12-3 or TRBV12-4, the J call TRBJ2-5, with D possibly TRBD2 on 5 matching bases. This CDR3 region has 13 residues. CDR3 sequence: CACRLVGVETQYF. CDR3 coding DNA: TGTGCCTGCAGGCTAGTGGGAGTAGAGACCCAGTACTTC.

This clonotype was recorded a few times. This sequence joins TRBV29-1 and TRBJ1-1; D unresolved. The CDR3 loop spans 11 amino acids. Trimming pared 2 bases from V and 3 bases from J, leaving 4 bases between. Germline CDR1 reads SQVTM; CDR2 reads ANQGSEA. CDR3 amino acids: CSVEKHTEAFF. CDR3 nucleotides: TGCAGCGTTGAAAAACACACTGAAGCTTTCTTT. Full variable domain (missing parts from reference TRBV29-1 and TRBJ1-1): SAVISQKPSRDICQRGTSLTIQCQVDSQVTMMFWYRQQPGQSLTLIATANQGSEATYESGFVIDKFPISRPNLTFSTLTVSNMSPEDSSIYLCSVEKHTEAFFGQGTRLTVV.

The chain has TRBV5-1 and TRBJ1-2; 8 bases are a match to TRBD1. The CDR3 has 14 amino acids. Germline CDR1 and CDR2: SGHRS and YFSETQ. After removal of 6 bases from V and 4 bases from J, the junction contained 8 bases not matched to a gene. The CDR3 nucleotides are TGCGCCAGCACCAGGACAGGGACGACCTATGGCTACACCTTC. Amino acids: CASTRTGTTYGYTF. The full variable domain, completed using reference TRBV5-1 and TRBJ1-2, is KAGVTQTPRYLIKTRGQQVTLSCSPISGHRSVSWYQQTPGQGLQFLFEYFSETQRNKGNFPGRFSGRQFSNSRSEMNVSTLELGDSALYLCASTRTGTTYGYTFGSGTRLTVV.

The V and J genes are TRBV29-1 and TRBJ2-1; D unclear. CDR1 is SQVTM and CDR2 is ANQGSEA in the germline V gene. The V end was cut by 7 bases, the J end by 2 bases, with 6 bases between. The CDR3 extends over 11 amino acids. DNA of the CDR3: TGCAGCGGGAGCGCCTACAATGAGCAGTTCTTC. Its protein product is CSGSAYNEQFF.

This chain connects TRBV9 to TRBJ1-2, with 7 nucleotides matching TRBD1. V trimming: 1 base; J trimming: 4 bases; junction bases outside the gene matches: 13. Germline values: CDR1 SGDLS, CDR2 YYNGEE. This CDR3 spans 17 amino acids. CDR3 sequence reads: CASSVFGAGDRAYGYTF. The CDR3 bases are TGTGCCAGCAGCGTATTCGGCGCCGGCGACAGGGCCTATGGCTACACCTTC.

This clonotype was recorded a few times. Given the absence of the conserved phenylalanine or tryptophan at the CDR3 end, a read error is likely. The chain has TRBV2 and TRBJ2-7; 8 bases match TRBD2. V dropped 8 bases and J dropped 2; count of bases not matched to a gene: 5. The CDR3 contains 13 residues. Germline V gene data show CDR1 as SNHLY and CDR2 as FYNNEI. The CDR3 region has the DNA TGTGCCAGCGCTAGCGGGCCAACCTACGAGCAGTACCTC. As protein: CASASGPTYEQYL.

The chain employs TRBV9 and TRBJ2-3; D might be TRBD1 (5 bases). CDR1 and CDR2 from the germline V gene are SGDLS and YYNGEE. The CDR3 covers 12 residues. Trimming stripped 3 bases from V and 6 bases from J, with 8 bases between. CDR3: CASSARGDTQYF. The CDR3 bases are TGTGCCAGCAGCGCAAGGGGCGATACGCAGTATTTT.

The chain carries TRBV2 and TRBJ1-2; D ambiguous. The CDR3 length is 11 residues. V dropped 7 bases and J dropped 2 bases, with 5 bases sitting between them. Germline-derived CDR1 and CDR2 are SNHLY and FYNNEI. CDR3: CASIGNYGYTF. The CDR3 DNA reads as TGTGCCAGCATAGGGAACTATGGCTACACCTTC.

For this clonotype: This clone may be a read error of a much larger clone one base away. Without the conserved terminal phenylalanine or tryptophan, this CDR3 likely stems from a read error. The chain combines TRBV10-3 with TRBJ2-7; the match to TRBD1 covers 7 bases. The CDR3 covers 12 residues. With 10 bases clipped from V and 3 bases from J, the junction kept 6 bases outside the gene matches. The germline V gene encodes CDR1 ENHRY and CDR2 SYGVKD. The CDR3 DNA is TGTGCCACGTCGGGACAGTTCTACGAGCAGTACCTC. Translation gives CATSGQFYEQYL.

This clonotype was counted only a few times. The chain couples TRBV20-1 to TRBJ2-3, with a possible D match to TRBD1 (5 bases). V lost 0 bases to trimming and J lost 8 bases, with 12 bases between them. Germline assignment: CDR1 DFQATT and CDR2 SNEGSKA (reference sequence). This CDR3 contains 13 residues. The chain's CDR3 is CSARDTHQGTQYF. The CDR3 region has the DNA TGCAGTGCTAGAGACACTCACCAGGGTACGCAGTATTTT.

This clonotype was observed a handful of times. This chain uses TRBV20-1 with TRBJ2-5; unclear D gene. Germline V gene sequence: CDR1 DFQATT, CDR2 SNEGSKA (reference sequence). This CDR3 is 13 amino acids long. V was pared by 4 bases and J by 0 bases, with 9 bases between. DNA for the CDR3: TGCAGTGCTACCTTACGTAACCAAGAGACCCAGTACTTC. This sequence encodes CSATLRNQETQYF.

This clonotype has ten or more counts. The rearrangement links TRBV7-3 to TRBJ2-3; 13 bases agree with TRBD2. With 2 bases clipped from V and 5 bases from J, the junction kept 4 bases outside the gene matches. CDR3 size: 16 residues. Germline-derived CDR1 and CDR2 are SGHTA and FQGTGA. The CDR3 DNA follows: TGTGCCAGCAGCTTAGGGACTAGCGGGACGGTAGATACGCAGTATTTT. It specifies CASSLGTSGTVDTQYF.

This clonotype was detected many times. The CDR3 loop is CASSLDYGPQHF. CDR3 bases: TGTGCCAGCAGCTTAGATTATGGGCCCCAGCATTTT. The gene calls are TRBV11-2 and TRBJ1-5; D not resolved. There are 12 residues in the CDR3. Trimming removed 0 bases at V and 9 bases at J, with 6 bases between. Per the germline V gene, CDR1 is SGHAT and CDR2 is FQNNGV.

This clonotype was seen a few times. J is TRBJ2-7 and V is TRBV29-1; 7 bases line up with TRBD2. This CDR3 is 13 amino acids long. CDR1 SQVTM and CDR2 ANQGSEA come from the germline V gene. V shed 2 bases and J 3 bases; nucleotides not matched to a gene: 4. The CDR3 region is CSVELPGGYEQYF. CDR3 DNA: TGCAGCGTTGAACTCCCGGGGGGCTACGAGCAGTACTTC.

DNA for the CDR3: TGCAGTGGAGAATCCTCAGATACGCAGTATTTT. Translation gives CSGESSDTQYF. V is TRBV20-1 and J is TRBJ2-3; D is ambiguous. Per the germline V gene, CDR1 is DFQATT and CDR2 is SNEGSKA (reference sequence). The V end was cut by 7 bases, the J end by 4 bases, with 9 bases between. CDR3 length equals 11 residues.

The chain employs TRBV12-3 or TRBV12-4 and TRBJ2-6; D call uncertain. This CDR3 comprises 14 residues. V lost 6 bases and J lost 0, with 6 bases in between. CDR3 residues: CASSQSSGANVLTF. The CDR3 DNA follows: TGTGCCAGCAGCCAGAGCTCTGGGGCCAACGTCCTGACTTTC.

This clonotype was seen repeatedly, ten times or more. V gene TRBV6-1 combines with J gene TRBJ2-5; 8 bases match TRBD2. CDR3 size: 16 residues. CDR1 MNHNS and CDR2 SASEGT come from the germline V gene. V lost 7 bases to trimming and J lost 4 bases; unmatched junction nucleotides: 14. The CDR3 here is CASIRSPAGVGETQYF. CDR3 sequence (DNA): TGTGCCAGCATCCGAAGCCCAGCGGGAGTCGGAGAGACCCAGTACTTC.

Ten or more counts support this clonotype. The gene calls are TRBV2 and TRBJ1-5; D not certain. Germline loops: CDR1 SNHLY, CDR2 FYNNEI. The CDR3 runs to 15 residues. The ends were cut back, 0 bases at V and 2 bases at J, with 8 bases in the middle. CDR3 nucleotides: TGTGCCAGCAGTGAAGCGTCGTCAGGCAATCAGCCCCAGCATTTT. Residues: CASSEASSGNQPQHF.

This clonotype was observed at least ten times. The CDR3 nucleotides are TGCAGAGCCAACGAGGGGAAGAGCACAGATACGCAGTATTTT. It codes for CRANEGKSTDTQYF. The chain is built from TRBV20-1 and TRBJ2-3; D may match TRBD1 or TRBD2 (5 bases each). Germline assignment: CDR1 DFQATT and CDR2 SNEGSKA (reference sequence). This CDR3 region has 14 residues.

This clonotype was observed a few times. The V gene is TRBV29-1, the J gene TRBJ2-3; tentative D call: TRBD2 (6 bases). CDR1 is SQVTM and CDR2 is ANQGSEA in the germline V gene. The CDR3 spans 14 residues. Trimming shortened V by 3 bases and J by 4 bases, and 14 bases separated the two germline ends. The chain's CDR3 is CSVEATSNPDTQYF. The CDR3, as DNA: TGCAGCGTTGAGGCCACTAGCAATCCAGATACGCAGTATTTT.

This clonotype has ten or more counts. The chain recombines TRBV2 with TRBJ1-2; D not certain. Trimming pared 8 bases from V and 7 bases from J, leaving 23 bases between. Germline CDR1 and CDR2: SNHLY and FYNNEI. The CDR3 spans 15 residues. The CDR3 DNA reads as TGTGCCAGCGTGCAGGCCGGGCCTGGGGTTGCTGGCTACACCTTC. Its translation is CASVQAGPGVAGYTF.

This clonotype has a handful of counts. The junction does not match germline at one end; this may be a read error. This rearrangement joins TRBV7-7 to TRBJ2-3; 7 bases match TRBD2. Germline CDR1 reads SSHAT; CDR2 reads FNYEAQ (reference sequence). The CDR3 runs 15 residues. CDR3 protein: CASSNQRGSTDTQYF. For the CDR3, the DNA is TGTGCTAGCAGCAACCAGCGGGGAAGCACAGATACGCAGTATTTT. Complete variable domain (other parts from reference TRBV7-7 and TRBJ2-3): GAGVSQSPRYKVTKRGQDVTLRCDPISSHATLYWYQQALGQGPEFLTYFNYEAQPDKSGLPSDRFSAERPEGSISTLTIQRTEQRDSAMYRCASSNQRGSTDTQYFGPGTRLTVL.

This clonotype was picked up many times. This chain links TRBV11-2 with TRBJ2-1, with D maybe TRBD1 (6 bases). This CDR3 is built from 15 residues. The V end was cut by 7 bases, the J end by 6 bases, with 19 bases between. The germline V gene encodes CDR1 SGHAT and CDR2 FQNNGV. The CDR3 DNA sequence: TGTGCCAGCAACGTGGGGGCCGGGGTGGGCAATGAGCAGTTCTTC. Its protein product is CASNVGAGVGNEQFF.